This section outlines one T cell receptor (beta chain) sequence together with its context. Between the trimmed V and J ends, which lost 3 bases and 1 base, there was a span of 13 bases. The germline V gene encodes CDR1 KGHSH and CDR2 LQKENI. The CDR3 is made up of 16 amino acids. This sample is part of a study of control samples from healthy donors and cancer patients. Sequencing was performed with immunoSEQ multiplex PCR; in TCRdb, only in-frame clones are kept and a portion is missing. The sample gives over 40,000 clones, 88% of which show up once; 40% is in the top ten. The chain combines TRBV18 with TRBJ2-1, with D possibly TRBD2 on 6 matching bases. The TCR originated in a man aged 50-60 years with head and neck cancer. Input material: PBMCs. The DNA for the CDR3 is TGTGCCAGCTCACCGCCGGCGGGGAAATCCTACAATGAGCAGTTCTTC. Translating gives CASSPPAGKSYNEQFF.